The 3 T cell receptor beta chains reported below all come from one sample, sequenced in a study of T cell changes during pregnancy in multiple sclerosis (dated by TCRdb to between 2019 and 2020). The method behind the library was the immunoSEQ multiplex PCR assay. The table was pulled from immuneACCESS by TCRdb, which kept in-frame rearrangements only. Such tables lose some clones; where checked, under half of the loss comes from unresolved V genes, and the rest has no known cause. The sample table holds 50,000 to 70,000 clones, of which 90% to 95% were seen once. 2% to 2.5% of the sample is taken by the ten largest. The specimen was peripheral blood, collected in the third trimester of pregnancy. These receptors were collected from a female donor in good health, enrolled as a control in a pregnancy study.

V usage is TRBV6-1 and J usage is TRBJ2-7, with no clear D. CDR1 and CDR2 from the germline V gene are MNHNS and SASEGT. Trimming left V 7 bases short and J 2 bases short, with 15 bases between. The CDR3 covers 14 residues. The CDR3 nucleotides read TGTGCCAGCACTCTAAGCCGCCGTACCTACGAGCAGTACTTC. As protein: CASTLSRRTYEQYF.

The rearrangement links TRBV28 to TRBJ2-5; 9 bases line up with TRBD1. Per the germline V gene, CDR1 is MDHEN and CDR2 is SYDVKM. V gave up 4 bases and J gave up 5 bases; unmatched junction bases: 2. The CDR3 runs to 13 residues. This chain's CDR3 is CASSSGQGETQYF. The CDR3 DNA follows: TGTGCCAGCAGTTCAGGACAGGGGGAGACCCAGTACTTC.

The sample holds one count of this clone. The chain uses TRBV27 and TRBJ2-7; no firm D call. The length of the CDR3 is 15 residues. Germline V gene sequence: CDR1 MNHEY, CDR2 SMNVEV (reference sequence). V was cut by 0 bases and J by 5 bases, with 14 bases left in between. Written as DNA, the CDR3 is TGTGCCAGCAGTTTATCACGGCAGGTTGTGAACGAGCAGTACTTC. Residues: CASSLSRQVVNEQYF.